This T cell receptor (beta chain) was recovered during a study of blood T cell repertoires in COVID-19 (TCRdb year 2020). Context from the whole study: Collaborator samples came from the United States, Italy and Spain and covered acute and convalescent phases of COVID-19. Where HLA class I and class II types were available, the types were taken from metadata supplied by the sample provider, not from assay-based typing. Nearly every sample came with metadata listing a de-identified subject ID, COVID-19 status, age in years and sex. The repertoires were released in a freely available public database meant as a resource for research on the immune response to SARS-CoV-2. Samples came from the ongoing ImmuneRACE study (first 160 participants) plus 1,254 subjects from 6 global collaborators. The material from the prospective study consisted of cDNA or gDNA derived from T cells, B-cell-depleted T cells, or PBMCs. Subjects who had been exposed to COVID-19, were actively infected with it, or had recovered from it provided the deeply sampled blood TCRbeta repertoires that made up the dataset. Results the study describes overall, beyond this receptor: The amount of clinical and demographic metadata varied by source and participant and was provided uncurated.

Comment on this clone: Its antigen has not been determined. There are no base qualities to consult, and no much larger clone falls within one base.

From the germline V gene, CDR1 is MGHRA and CDR2 is YSYEKL. The junction shows trimming of 3 bases on V and 5 bases on J, and the gene matches do not reach 3 bases of it. Inclusive of the bounding cysteine and phenylalanine, the CDR3 is 14 residues long. Only the CDR3 portion is preserved as DNA: 42 bases, with reading frame beginning at the first base. The collaborating institutions used their own protocols to collect whole blood in K2EDTA tubes. For TCRbeta analysis, collaborators shipped samples as frozen whole blood, isolated PBMCs, or DNA extracted from either of those sample types. The immunoSEQ Assay, a bias-controlled multiplex PCR, was used to amplify TCRbeta CDR3 regions from genomic DNA. As for the authors' bioinformatics: Within the assay, amplification of reference gene primers was used to estimate how many nucleated cells each sample contained. Sequence reads were collapsed and filtered to measure the absolute abundance of every unique TCRbeta CDR3 rearrangement. For each sample, productive Simpson clonality was calculated as the square root of Simpson's diversity index across productive rearrangements. TCRdb took over this immuneACCESS table, retaining in-frame rearrangements with V and J assigned. Such tables are incomplete; in checked studies, under half of the missing clones stem from an unresolved V gene, and the remainder is unexplained. That table gives V, J and clone size, and the DNA gave D and trimming. This sample lists tens of thousands of clones; 86% were detected once. The ten most abundant clones make up roughly 8% of the sample.

The rearrangement combines TRBV4-1 with TRBJ2-7, and 11 bases in between align with TRBD2. The sequence derives from a man aged 30-40 years with acute or convalescent COVID-19. Sample: peripheral blood. The nucleotide sequence reads TGCGCCAGCAGCCACGGGGGACTAGCGGACGAGCAGTACTTC. This gives the protein CASSHGGLADEQYF.